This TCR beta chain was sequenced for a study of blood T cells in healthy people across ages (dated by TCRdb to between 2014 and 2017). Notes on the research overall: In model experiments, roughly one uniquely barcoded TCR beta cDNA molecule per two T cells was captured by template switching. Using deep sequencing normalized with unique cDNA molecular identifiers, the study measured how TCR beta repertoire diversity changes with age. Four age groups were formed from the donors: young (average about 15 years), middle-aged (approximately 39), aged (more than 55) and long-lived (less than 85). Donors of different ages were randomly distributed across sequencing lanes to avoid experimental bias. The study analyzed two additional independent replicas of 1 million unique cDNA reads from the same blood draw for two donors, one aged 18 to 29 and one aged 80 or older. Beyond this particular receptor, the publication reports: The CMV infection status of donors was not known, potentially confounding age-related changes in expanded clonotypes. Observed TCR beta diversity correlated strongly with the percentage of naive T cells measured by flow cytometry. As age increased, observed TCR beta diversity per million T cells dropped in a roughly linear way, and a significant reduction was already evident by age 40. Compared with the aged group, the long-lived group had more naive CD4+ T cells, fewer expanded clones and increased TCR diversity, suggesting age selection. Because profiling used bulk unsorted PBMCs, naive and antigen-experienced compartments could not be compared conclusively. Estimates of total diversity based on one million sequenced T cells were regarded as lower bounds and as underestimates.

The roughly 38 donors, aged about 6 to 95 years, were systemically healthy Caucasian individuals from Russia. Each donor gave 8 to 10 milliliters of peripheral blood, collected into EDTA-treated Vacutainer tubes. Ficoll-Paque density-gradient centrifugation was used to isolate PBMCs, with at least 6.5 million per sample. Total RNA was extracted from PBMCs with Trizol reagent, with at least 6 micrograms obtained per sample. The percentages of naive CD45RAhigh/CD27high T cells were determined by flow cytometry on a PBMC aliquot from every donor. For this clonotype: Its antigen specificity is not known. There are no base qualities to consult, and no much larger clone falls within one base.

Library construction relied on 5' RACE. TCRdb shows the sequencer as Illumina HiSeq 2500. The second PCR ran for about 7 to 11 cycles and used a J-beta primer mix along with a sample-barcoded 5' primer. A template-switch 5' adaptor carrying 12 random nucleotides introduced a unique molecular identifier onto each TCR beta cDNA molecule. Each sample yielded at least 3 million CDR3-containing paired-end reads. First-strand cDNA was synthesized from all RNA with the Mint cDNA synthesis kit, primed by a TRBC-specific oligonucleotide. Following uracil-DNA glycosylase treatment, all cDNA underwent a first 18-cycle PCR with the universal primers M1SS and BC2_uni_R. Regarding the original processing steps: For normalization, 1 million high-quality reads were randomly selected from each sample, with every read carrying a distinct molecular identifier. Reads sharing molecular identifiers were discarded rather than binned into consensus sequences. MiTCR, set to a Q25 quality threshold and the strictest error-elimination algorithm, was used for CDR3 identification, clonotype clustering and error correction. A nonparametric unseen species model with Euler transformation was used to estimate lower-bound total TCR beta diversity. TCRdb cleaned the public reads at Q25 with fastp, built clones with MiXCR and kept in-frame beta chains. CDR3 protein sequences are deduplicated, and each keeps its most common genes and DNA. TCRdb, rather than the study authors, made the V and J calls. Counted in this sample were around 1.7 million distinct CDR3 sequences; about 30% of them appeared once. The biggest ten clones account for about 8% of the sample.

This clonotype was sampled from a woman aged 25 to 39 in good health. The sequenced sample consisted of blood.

The DNA sequence reads TGTGCCAGCAGCCTCCCCCGGGGCTTGAGGAATGAGCAGTTCTTC. Translated, it reads CASSLPRGLRNEQFF. Here the chain combines TRBV5-6 and TRBJ2-1, with a tentative D call of TRBD1 or TRBD2, each matching 5 bases. Between the V and J ends, shortened by 4 bases and 7 bases respectively, the junction contains 18 bases. CDR1 and CDR2 are drawn from the germline V gene: SGHDT, YYEEEE. From its cysteine to its phenylalanine, the CDR3 spans 15 amino acids. Here the CDR3 DNA is all that survives: 45 bases in frame from base 1.